The sequence of this TCR beta chain was determined in a study of blood T cell repertoires in COVID-19. In the original workflow: From reference gene primer amplification, estimates of nucleated cell counts were derived. Profiled with immunoSEQ multiplex PCR; TCRdb holds only in-frame clones, not every one. That table supplies the V and J calls and clone size; D and trimming were determined from the DNA. Of around 300,000 clones in the sample, 89% are singletons; the top ten hold roughly a tenth. Specimen: PBMCs or T cells enriched from blood (not recorded which). The receptor comes from a woman under 40 who had recovered from COVID-19.

The CDR3 spells CASSLQAGGTEAFF. CDR3 nucleotide sequence: TGTGCCAGCAGCCTCCAGGCAGGGGGCACTGAAGCTTTCTTT. V and J are TRBV5-8 and TRBJ1-1, with 7 bases matching TRBD1. Unmatched junction bases numbered 7, after V lost 4 bases and J lost 4 bases. The CDR3 is made up of 14 amino acids. CDR1 and CDR2 from the germline V gene are SGHTS and YDEGEE. The whole variable domain, remainder taken from reference TRBV5-8 and TRBJ1-1, is EAGVTQSPTHLIKTRGQQATLRCSPISGHTSVYWYQQALGLGLQFLLWYDEGEERNRGNFPPRFSGRQFPNYSSELNVNALELEDSALYLCASSLQAGGTEAFFGQGTRLTVV.